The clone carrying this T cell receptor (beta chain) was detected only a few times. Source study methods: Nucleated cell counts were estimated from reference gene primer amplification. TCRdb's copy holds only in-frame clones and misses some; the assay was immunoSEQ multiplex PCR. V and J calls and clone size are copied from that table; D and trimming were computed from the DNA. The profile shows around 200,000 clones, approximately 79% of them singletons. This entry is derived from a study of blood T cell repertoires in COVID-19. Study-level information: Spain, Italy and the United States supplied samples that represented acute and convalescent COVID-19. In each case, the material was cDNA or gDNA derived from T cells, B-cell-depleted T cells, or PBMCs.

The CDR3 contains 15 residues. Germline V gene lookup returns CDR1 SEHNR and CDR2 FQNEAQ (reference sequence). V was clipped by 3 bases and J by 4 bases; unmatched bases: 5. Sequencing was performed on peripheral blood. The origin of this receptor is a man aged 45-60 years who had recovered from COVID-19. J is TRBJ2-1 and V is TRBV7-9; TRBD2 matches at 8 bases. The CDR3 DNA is TGTGCCAGCAGCTTGCTAGCGGGTTGGTACAATGAGCAGTTCTTC. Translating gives CASSLLAGWYNEQFF. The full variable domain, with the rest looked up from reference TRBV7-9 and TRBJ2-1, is DTGVSQNPRHKITKRGQNVTFRCDPISEHNRLYWYRQTLGQGPEFLTYFQNEAQLEKSRLLSDRFSAERPKGSFSTLEIQRTEQGDSAMYLCASSLLAGWYNEQFFGPGTRLTVL.